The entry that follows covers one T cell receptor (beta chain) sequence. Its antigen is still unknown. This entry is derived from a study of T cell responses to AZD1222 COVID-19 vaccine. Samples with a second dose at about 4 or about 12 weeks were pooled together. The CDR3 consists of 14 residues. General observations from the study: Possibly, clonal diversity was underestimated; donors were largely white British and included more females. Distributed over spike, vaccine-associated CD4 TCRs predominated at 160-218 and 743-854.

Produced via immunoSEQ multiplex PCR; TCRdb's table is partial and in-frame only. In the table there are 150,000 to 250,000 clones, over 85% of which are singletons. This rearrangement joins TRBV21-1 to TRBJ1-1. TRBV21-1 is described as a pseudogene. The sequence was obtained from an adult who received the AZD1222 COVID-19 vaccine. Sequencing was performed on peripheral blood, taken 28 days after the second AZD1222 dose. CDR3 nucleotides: TGTGCCAGCAGCACAGTGACAGCGGCAACTGAAGCTTTCTTT. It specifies CASSTVTAATEAFF.